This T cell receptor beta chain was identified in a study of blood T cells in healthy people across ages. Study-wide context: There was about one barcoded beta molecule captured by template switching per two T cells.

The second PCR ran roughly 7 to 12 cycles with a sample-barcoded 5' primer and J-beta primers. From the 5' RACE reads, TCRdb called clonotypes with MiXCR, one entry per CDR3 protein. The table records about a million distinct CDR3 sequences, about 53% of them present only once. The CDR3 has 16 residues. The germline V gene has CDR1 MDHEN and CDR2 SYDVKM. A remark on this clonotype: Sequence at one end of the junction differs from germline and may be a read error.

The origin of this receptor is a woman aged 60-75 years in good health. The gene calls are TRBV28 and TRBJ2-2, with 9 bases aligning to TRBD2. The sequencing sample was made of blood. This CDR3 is CASSLTSGLNTRELFF. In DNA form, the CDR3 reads TGTGCCAGCAGTTTGACTAGCGGACTAAACACCAGGGAGCTGTTTTTT. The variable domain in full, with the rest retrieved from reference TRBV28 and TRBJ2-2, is DVKVTQSSRYLVKRTGEKVFLECVQDMDHENMFWYRQDPGLGLRLIYFSYDVKMKEKGDIPEGYSVSREKKERFSLILESASTNQTSMYLCASSLTSGLNTRELFFGEGSRLTVL.